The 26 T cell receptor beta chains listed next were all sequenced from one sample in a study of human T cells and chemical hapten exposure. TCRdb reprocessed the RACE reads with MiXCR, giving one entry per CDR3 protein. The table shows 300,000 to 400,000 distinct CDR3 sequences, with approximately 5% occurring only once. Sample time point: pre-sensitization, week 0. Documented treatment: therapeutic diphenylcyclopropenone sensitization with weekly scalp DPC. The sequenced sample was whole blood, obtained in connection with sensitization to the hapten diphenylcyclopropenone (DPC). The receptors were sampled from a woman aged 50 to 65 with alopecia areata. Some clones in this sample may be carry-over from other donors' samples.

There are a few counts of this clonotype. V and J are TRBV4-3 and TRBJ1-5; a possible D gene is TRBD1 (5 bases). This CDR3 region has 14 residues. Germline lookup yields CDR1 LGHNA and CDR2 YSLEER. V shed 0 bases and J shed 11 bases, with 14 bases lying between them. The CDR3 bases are TGCGCCAGCAGCCAAGATTATCGCGCAGGGACCCAGCATTTT. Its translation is CASSQDYRAGTQHF.

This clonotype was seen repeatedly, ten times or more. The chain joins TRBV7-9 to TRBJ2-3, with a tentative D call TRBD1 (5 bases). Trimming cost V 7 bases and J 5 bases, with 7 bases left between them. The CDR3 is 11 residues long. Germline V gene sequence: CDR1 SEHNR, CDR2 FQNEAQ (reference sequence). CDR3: CASNQGDTQYF. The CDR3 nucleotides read TGTGCCAGCAACCAGGGAGATACGCAGTATTTT.

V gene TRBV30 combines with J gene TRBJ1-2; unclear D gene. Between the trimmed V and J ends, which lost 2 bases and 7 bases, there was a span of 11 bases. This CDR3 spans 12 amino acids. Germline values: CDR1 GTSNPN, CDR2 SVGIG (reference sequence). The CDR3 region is CAWSFYTGGYTF. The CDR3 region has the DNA TGTGCCTGGAGTTTCTACACCGGTGGCTACACCTTC.

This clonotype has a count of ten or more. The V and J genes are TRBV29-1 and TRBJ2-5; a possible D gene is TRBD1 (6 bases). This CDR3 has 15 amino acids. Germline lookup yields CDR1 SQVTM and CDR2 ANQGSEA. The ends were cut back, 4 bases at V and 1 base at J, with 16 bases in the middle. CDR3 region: CSVAEPGDPQETQYF. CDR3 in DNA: TGCAGCGTTGCGGAGCCAGGGGATCCCCAAGAGACCCAGTACTTC.

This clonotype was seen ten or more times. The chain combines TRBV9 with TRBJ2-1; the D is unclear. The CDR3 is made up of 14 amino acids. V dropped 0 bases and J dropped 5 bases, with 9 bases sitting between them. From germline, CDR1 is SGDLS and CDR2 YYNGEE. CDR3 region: CASSVEPFDNEQFF. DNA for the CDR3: TGTGCCAGCAGCGTAGAACCCTTTGACAATGAGCAGTTCTTC.

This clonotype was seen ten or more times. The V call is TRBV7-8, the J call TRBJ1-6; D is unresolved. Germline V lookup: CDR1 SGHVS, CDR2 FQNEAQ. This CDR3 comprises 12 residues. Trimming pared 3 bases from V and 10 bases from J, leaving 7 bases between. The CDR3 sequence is CASSLIYSPLHF. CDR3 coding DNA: TGTGCCAGCAGCTTGATCTACTCACCCCTCCACTTT.

CDR3 protein: CASSHENIQYF. The CDR3 DNA follows: TGCGCCAGCAGCCATGAAAACATTCAGTACTTC. The chain links TRBV5-1 to TRBJ2-4; D is unclear. The CDR3 has 11 residues. Germline V gene sequence: CDR1 SGHRS, CDR2 YFSETQ. V was cut by 4 bases and J by 5 bases, with 4 bases left in between.

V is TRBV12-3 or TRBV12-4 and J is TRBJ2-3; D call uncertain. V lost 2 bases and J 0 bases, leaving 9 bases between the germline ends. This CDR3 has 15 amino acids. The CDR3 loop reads CASSLIYRSTDTQYF. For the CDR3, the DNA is TGTGCCAGCAGTTTAATCTATCGGAGCACAGATACGCAGTATTTT.

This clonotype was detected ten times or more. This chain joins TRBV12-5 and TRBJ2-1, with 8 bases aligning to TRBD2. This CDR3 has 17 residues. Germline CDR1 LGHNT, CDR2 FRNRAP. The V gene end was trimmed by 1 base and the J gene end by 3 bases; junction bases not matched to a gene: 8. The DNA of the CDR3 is TGTGCTAGTGGTTTGGCGCCGGGACTAGGATACTACAATGAGCAGTTCTTC. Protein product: CASGLAPGLGYYNEQFF.

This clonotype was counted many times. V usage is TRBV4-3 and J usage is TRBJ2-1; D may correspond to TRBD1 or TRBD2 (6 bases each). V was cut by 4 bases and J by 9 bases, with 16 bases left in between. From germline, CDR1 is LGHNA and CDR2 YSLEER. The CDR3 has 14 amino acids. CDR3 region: CASSLIPGASEQFF. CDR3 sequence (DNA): TGCGCCAGCAGCCTAATCCCGGGGGCGAGTGAGCAGTTCTTC.

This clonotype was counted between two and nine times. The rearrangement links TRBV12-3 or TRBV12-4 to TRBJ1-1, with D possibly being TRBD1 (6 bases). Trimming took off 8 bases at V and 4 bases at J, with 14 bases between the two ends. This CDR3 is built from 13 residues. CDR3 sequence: CASGLGGATEAFF. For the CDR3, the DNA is TGTGCCAGCGGACTAGGGGGGGCCACTGAAGCTTTCTTT.

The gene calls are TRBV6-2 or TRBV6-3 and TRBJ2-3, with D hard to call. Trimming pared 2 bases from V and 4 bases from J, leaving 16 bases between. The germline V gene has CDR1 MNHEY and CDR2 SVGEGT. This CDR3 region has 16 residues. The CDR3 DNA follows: TGTGCCAGCAGTTACCCCTTGGAACGGCCCTCAGATACGCAGTATTTT. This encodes CASSYPLERPSDTQYF.

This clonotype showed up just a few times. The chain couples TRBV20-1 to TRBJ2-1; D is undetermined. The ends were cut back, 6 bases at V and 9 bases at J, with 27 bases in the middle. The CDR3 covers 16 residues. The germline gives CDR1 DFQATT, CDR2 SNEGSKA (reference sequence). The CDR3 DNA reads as TGCAGTGCACCCGACACTCTCCTTCAGGCGTACGGTGAGCAGTTCTTC. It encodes CSAPDTLLQAYGEQFF.

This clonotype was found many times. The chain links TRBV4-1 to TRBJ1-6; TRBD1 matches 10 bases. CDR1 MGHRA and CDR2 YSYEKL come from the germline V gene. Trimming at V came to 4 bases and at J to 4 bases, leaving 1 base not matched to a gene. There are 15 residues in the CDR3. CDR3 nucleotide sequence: TGCGCCAGCAGCCGGGGACAGGGGTATAATTCACCCCTCCACTTT. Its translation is CASSRGQGYNSPLHF.

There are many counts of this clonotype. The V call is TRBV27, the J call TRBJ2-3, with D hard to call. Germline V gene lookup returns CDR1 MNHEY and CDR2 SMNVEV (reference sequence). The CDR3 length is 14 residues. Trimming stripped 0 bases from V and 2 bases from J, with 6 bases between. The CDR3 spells CASSLSAVTDTQYF. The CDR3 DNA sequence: TGTGCCAGCAGTTTATCGGCTGTCACAGATACGCAGTATTTT.

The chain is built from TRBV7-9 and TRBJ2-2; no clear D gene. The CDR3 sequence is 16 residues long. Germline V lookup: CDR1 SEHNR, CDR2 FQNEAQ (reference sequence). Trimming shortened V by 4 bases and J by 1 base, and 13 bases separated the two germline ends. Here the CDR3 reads CASSWMGGLNTGELFF. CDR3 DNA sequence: TGTGCCAGCAGCTGGATGGGCGGATTGAACACCGGGGAGCTGTTTTTT.

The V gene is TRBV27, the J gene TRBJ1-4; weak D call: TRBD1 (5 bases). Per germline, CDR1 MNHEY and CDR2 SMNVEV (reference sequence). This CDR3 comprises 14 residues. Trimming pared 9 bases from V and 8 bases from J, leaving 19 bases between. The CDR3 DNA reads TGTGCCAGTCAGGGCGGGACCACTAGGGAAAAACTGTTTTTT. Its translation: CASQGGTTREKLFF.

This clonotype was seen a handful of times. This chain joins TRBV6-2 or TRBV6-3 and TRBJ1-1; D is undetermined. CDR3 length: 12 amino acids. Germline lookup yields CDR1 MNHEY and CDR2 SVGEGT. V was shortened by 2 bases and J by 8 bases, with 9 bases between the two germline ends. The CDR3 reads CASSYPGLEAFF. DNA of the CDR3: TGTGCCAGCAGTTACCCCGGACTCGAAGCTTTCTTT.

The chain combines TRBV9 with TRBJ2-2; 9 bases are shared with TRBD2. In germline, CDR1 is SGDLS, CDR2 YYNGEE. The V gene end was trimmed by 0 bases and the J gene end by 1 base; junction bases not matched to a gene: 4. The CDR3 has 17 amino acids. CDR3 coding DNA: TGTGCCAGCAGCGTAGATAGCGGGGGTTTGAACACCGGGGAGCTGTTTTTT. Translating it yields CASSVDSGGLNTGELFF. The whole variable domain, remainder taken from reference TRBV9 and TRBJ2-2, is DSGVTQTPKHLITATGQRVTLRCSPRSGDLSVYWYQQSLDQGLQFLIQYYNGEERAKGNILERFSAQQFPDLHSELNLSSLELGDSALYFCASSVDSGGLNTGELFFGEGSRLTVL.

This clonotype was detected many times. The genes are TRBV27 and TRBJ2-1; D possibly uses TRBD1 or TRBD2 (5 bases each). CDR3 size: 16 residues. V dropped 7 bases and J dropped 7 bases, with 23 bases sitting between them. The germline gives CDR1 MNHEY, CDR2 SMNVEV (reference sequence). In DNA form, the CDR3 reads TGTGCCAGCACGCCCCCCGGGACGCCGTTTGATAATGAGCAGTTCTTC. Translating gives CASTPPGTPFDNEQFF.

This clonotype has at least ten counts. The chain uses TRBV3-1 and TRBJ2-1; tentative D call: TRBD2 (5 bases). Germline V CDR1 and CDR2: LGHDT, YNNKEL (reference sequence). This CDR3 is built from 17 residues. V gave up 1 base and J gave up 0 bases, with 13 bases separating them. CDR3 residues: CASSQGLPDSSYNEQFF. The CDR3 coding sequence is TGTGCCAGCAGCCAAGGACTACCAGATAGCTCCTACAATGAGCAGTTCTTC.

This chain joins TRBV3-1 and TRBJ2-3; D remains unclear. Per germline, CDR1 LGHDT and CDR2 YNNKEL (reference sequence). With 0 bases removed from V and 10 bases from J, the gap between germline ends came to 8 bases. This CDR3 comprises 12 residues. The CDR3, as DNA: TGTGCCAGCAGCCAAGATTATTGGTCGCAGTATTTT. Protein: CASSQDYWSQYF.

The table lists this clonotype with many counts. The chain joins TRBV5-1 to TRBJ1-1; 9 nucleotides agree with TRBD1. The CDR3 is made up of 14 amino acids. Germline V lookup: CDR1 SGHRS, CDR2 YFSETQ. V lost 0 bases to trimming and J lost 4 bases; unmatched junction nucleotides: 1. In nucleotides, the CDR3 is TGCGCCAGCAGCTTGGGGACAGGGGCCACTGAAGCTTTCTTT. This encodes CASSLGTGATEAFF.

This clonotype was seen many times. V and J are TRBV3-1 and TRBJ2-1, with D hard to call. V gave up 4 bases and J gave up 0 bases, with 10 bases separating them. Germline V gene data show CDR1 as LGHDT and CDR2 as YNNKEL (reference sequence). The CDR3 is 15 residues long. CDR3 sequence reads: CASSLAVSSYNEQFF. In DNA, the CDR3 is TGTGCCAGCAGCCTCGCGGTGAGCTCCTACAATGAGCAGTTCTTC.

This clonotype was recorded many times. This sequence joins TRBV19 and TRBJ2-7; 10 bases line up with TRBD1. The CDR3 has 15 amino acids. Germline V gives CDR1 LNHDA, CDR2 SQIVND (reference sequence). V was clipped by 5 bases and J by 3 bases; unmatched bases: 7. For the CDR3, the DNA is TGTGCCAGTAGTCACGGGACAGGGGTTAGCTACGAGCAGTACTTC. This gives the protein CASSHGTGVSYEQYF.

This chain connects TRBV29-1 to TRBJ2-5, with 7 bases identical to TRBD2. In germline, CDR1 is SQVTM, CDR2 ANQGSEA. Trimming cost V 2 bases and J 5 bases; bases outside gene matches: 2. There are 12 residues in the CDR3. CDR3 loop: CSVEKRDETQYF. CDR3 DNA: TGCAGCGTTGAAAAGCGGGATGAGACCCAGTACTTC. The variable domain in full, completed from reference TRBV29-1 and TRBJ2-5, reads SAVISQKPSRDICQRGTSLTIQCQVDSQVTMMFWYRQQPGQSLTLIATANQGSEATYESGFVIDKFPISRPNLTFSTLTVSNMSPEDSSIYLCSVEKRDETQYFGPGTRLLVL.